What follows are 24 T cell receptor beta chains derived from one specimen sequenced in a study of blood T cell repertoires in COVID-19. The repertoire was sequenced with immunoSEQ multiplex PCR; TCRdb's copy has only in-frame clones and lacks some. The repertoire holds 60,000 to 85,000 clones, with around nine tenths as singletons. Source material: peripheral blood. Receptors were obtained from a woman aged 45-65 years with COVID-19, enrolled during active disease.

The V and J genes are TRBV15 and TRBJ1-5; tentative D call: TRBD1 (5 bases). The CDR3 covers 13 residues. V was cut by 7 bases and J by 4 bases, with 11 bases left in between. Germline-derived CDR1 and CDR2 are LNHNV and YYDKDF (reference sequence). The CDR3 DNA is TGTGCCACCACCCCGGGGGATAATCAGCCCCAGCATTTT. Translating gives CATTPGDNQPQHF.

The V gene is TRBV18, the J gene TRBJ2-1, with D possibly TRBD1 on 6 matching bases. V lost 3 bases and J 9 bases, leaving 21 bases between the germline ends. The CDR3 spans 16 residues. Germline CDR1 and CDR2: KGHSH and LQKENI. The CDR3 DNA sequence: TGTGCCAGCTCACCGAAAATCAGGGGTGGAGAGGGTGAGCAGTTCTTC. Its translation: CASSPKIRGGEGEQFF.

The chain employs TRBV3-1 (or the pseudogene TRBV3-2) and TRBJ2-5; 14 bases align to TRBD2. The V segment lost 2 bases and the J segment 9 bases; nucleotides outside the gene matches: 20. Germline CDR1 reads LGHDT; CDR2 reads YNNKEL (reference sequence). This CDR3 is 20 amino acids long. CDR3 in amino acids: CASSQLRGGLAGGGGPAQYF. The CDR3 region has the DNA TGTGCCAGCAGCCAACTCCGTGGCGGACTAGCGGGAGGCGGGGGTCCGGCCCAGTACTTC.

CDR3 in amino acids: CASSPDRKQGQPQHF. DNA of the CDR3: TGTGCCAGCTCACCCGATAGAAAACAGGGCCAGCCCCAGCATTTT. The rearrangement uses TRBV18 and TRBJ1-5, with a weak D call TRBD1 (6 bases). V was trimmed by 3 bases and J by 7 bases, leaving 16 bases between them. Germline lookup yields CDR1 KGHSH and CDR2 LQKENI. The length of the CDR3 is 15 residues.

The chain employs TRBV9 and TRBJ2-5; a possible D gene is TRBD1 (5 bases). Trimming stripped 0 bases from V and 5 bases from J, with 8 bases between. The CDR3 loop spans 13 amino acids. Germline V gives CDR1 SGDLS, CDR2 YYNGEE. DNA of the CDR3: TGTGCCAGCAGCGTAGGAAAGGGGGAGACCCAGTACTTC. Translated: CASSVGKGETQYF. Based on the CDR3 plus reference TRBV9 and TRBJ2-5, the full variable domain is DSGVTQTPKHLITATGQRVTLRCSPRSGDLSVYWYQQSLDQGLQFLIQYYNGEERAKGNILERFSAQQFPDLHSELNLSSLELGDSALYFCASSVGKGETQYFGPGTRLLVL.

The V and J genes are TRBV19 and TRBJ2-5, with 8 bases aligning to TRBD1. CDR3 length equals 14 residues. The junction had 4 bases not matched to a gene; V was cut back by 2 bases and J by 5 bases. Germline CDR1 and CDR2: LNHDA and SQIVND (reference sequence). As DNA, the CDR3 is TGTGCCAGTAGTATACAGGGGGCGGGTGAGACCCAGTACTTC. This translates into CASSIQGAGETQYF. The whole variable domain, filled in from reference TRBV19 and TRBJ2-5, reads DGGITQSPKYLFRKEGQNVTLSCEQNLNHDAMYWYRQDPGQGLRLIYYSQIVNDFQKGDIAEGYSVSREKKESFPLTVTSAQKNPTAFYLCASSIQGAGETQYFGPGTRLLVL.

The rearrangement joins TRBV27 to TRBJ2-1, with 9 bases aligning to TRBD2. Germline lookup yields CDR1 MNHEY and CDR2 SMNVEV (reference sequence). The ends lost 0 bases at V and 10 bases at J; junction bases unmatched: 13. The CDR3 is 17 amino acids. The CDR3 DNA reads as TGTGCCAGCAGTTTATCGGTCGGGACTAGCTCCATGAGGGAGCAGTTCTTC. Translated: CASSLSVGTSSMREQFF.

This CDR3 is CAWSRQEYEQYF. CDR3 DNA sequence: TGTGCCTGGAGTCGACAGGAATACGAGCAGTACTTC. This chain links TRBV30 with TRBJ2-7; a weak D match, TRBD1 (6 bases). The CDR3 runs 12 residues. Per germline, CDR1 GTSNPN and CDR2 SVGIG (reference sequence). The V and J ends lost 2 bases and 4 bases respectively, with 9 bases between them.

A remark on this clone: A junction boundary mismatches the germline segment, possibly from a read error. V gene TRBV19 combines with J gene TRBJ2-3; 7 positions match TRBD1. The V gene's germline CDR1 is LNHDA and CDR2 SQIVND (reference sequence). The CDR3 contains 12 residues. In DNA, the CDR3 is TGCCCCCACAGGGGTTGCACAGATACGCAGTATTTT. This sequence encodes CPHRGCTDTQYF.

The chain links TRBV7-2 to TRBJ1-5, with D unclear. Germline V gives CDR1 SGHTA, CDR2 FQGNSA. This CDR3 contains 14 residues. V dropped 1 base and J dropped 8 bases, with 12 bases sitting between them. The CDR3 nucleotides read TGTGCCAGCAGCTTAGATGTCAGGTTCAAGCCCCAGCATTTT. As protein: CASSLDVRFKPQHF.

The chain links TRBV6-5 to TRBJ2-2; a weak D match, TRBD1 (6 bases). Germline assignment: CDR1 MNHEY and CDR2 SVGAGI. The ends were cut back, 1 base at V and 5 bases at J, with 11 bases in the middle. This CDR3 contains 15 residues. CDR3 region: CASSYFKGETGELFF. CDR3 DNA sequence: TGTGCCAGCAGTTACTTTAAGGGGGAGACCGGGGAGCTGTTTTTT.

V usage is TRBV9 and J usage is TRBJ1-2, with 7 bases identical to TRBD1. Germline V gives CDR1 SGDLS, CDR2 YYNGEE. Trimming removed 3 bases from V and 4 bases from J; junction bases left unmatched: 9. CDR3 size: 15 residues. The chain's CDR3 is CASSARPGTAYGYTF. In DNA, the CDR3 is TGTGCCAGCAGCGCCAGGCCTGGGACAGCCTATGGCTACACCTTC.

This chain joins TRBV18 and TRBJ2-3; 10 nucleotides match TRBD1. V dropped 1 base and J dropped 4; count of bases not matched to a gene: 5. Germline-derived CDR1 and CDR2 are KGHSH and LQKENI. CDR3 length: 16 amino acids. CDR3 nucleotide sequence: TGTGCCAGCTCACCACTTACCGGGACAGGGGCAGATACGCAGTATTTT. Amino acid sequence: CASSPLTGTGADTQYF. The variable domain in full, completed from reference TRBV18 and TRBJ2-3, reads NAGVMQNPRHLVRRRGQEARLRCSPMKGHSHVYWYRQLPEEGLKFMVYLQKENIIDESGMPKERFSAEFPKEGPSILRIQQVVRGDSAAYFCASSPLTGTGADTQYFGPGTRLTVL.

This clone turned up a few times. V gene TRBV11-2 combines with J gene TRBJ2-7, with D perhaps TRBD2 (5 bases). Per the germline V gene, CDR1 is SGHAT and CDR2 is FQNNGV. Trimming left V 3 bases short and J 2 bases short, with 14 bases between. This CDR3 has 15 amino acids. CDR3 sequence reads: CASSLNGQEAYEQYF. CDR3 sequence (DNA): TGTGCCAGCAGCTTGAATGGGCAGGAGGCCTACGAGCAGTACTTC.

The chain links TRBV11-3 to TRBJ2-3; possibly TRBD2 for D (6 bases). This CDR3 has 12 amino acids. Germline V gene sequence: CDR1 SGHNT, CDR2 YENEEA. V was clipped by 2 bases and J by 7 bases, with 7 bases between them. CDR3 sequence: CASSLREYTQYF. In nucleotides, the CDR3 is TGTGCCAGCAGCTTACGGGAGTATACGCAGTATTTT.

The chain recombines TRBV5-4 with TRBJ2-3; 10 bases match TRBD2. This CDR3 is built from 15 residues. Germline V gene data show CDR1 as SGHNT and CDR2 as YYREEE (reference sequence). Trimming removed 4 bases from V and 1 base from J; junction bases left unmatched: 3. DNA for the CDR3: TGTGCCAGCAGCCAAGCGGGAGGGGGCACAGATACGCAGTATTTT. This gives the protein CASSQAGGGTDTQYF.

In nucleotides, the CDR3 is TGTGCCAGCACCCCCATGGGACTTCCCAACCACAATGAGCAGTTCTTC. Translated, it gives CASTPMGLPNHNEQFF. The rearrangement uses TRBV27 and TRBJ2-1; a possible D gene is TRBD2 (6 bases). V lost 7 bases to trimming and J lost 5 bases, with 21 bases between them. The CDR3 covers 16 residues. Germline assignment: CDR1 MNHEY and CDR2 SMNVEV (reference sequence).

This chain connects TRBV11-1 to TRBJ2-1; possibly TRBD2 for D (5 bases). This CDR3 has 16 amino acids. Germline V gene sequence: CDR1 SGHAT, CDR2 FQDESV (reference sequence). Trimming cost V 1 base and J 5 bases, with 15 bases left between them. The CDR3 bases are TGTGCCAGCAGCTTAGACATTGTAGCGATAGACAATGAGCAGTTCTTC. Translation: CASSLDIVAIDNEQFF. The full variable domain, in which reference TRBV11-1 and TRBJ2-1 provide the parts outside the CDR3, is EAEVAQSPRYKITEKSQAVAFWCDPISGHATLYWYRQILGQGPELLVQFQDESVVDDSQLPKDRFSAERLKGVDSTLKIQPAELGDSAMYLCASSLDIVAIDNEQFFGPGTRLTVL.

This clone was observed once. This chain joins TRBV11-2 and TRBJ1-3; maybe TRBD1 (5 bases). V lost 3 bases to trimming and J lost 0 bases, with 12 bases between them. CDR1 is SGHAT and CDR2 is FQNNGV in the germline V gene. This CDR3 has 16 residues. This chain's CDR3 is CASSFGHRSSGNTIYF. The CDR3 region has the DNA TGTGCCAGCAGCTTTGGACACCGCAGCTCTGGAAACACCATATATTTT.

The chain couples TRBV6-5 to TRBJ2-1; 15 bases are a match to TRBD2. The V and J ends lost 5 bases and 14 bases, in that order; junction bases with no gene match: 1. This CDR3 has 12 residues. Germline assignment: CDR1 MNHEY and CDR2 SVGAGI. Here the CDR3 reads CASSRTSGREFF. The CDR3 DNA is TGTGCCAGCAGTCGGACTAGCGGGAGGGAGTTCTTC.

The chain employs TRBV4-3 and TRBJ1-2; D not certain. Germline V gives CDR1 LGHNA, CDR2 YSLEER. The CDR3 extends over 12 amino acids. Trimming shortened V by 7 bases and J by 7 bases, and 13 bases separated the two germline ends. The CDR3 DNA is TGCGCCAGCAACCTGAGTGGTGGTGGCTACACCTTC. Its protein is CASNLSGGGYTF.

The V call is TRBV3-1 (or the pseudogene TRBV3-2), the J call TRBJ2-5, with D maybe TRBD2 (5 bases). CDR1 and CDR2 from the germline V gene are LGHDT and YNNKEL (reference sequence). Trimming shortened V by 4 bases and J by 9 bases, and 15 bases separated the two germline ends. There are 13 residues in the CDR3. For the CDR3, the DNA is TGTGCCAGCAGCCCAAGACGGGGTGGGGCCCAGTACTTC. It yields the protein CASSPRRGGAQYF.

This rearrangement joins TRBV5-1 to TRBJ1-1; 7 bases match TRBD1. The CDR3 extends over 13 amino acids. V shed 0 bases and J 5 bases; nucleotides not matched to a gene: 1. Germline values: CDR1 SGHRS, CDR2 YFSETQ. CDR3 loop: CASSLDRGTEAFF. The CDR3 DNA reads TGCGCCAGCAGCTTGGACAGGGGAACTGAAGCTTTCTTT.

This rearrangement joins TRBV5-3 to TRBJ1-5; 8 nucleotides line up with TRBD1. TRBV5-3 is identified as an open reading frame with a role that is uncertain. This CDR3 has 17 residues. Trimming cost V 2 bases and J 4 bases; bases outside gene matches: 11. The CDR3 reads CARSFRTGFAENQPQHF. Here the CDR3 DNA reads TGTGCCAGAAGCTTCCGGACAGGGTTTGCCGAAAATCAGCCCCAGCATTTT.